This is a list of T cell receptor beta chains from one sample in a study of T cells in tumors and immune-related adverse events. Profiled with immunoSEQ multiplex PCR; TCRdb holds only in-frame clones, not every one. The sample lists about 20,000 clones, 90% to 95% seen once, with around 1.3% in the top ten. This material consisted of lymph node tissue, taken from a patient treated with anti-PD-1 therapy. The receptors were gathered from a female donor with metastatic renal cell carcinoma. Both conserved end residues are part of each CDR3. D genes are given only for firm matches. A row's size may be missing; if present it is once, few, many or a size class.

j_call	v_call	d_call	clone_size	cdr3_nt	cdr3_aa
TRBJ1-1	TRBV27	.	.	TGTGCCAGCAGTTCATGGTCACCCATGAACACTGAAGCTTTCTTT	CASSSWSPMNTEAFF
TRBJ2-1	TRBV6-1	.	.	TGTGCCAGTAGCGGAACAGGTGCTAGAGGGCAGTTCTTC	CASSGTGARGQFF
TRBJ2-3	TRBV5-6	TRBD1	.	TGTGCCAGCAGCTTGGAGGCGGGACAGGGTTACGATACGCAGTATTTT	CASSLEAGQGYDTQYF
TRBJ2-2	TRBV2	.	once	TGTGCCAGCAGTTCAGGGATGTCCGGGGAGCTGTTTTTT	CASSSGMSGELFF
TRBJ1-1	TRBV5-1	.	.	TGCGCCAGCAGCTTGGGATTTTCGGGCACTGAAGCTTTCTTT	CASSLGFSGTEAFF
TRBJ2-5	TRBV30	.	.	TGTGCCTGGAGTAGGGGCGGAGAGACCCAGTACTTC	CAWSRGGETQYF
TRBJ2-1	TRBV10-1	TRBD2	.	TGCGCCAGCAGTGAGAGGCTAGCGGGAGGCTATGAGCAGTTCTTC	CASSERLAGGYEQFF
TRBJ1-4	TRBV28	.	.	TGTGCCAGCAGCTTGGTGCAGGGTTCTGAAAAACTGTTTTTT	CASSLVQGSEKLFF
TRBJ2-7	TRBV5-4	.	once	TGTGCCAGCAGCTTGGGCTACGAGCAGTACTTC	CASSLGYEQYF
TRBJ1-1	TRBV19	.	.	TGTGCCAGTAGTATGGGCGACGCGAACACTGAAGCTTTCTTT	CASSMGDANTEAFF
TRBJ2-1	TRBV12-5	TRBD1	.	TGTGCTAGTGGTTTGAACAGGGGTCTAAGCTCCTACAATGAGCAGTTCTTC	CASGLNRGLSSYNEQFF
TRBJ2-5	TRBV6-1	.	.	TGTGCCAGCAGTAAGACTCACGACAGAGCAGAGACCCAGTACTTC	CASSKTHDRAETQYF
TRBJ2-5	TRBV9	TRBD2	.	TGTGCCAGCAGCGTAGCGGGGGGGCAAGAGACCCAGTACTTC	CASSVAGGQETQYF
TRBJ1-1	TRBV10-2	TRBD1	.	TGCGCCAGCAGTGTGGCAGGGGGAACTGAAGCTTTCTTT	CASSVAGGTEAFF
TRBJ1-2	TRBV2	.	.	TGTGCCAGCAGTGAAGTCGAGTTGGGCTATGGCTACACCTTC	CASSEVELGYGYTF
TRBJ1-1	TRBV5-4	.	.	TGTGCCAGCAGCCGGGACGGGAACACTGAAGCTTTCTTT	CASSRDGNTEAFF
TRBJ1-4	TRBV5-6	TRBD1	.	TGTGCCAGCAGCATGGACAGGGAAAAACTGTTTTTT	CASSMDREKLFF
TRBJ2-1	TRBV6-6	.	.	TGTGCCAGCAGTTACTCGCCTAGTTCCATCTACAATGAGCAGTTCTTC	CASSYSPSSIYNEQFF
TRBJ2-2	TRBV7-2	.	.	TGTGCCAGCAGCTTATGGCCCTTACGGGACTACACCGGGGAGCTGTTTTTT	CASSLWPLRDYTGELFF
TRBJ1-3	TRBV7-8	.	.	TGTGCCAGCAGCTCCCTGGGGACATCAGGAAACACCATATATTTT	CASSSLGTSGNTIYF
TRBJ2-5	TRBV5-4	TRBD1	.	TGTGCCAGCAGTATGGGACAGTACCAAGAGACCCAGTACTTC	CASSMGQYQETQYF
TRBJ1-1	TRBV7-7	.	.	TGTGCTAGCAGCTTAACTGAGGGTTCTGAAGCTTTCTTT	CASSLTEGSEAFF
TRBJ2-7	TRBV14	.	.	TGTGCCAGCAGCCTTATCTCCTACGAGCAGTACTTC	CASSLISYEQYF
TRBJ1-5	TRBV15	.	.	TGTGCCACCAGCAGAGAAAGGGAACAGGGTCAGCCCCAGCATTTT	CATSREREQGQPQHF
TRBJ1-1	TRBV5-4	.	few	TGTGCCAGCAGCTTGGCAGACATCGACACTGAAGCTTTCTTT	CASSLADIDTEAFF
TRBJ2-7	TRBV10-1	TRBD1	.	TGCGCCAGCAGTGAGGGGCAGGGGGCCTACGAGCAGTACTTC	CASSEGQGAYEQYF
TRBJ2-7	TRBV7-5	.	few	TGTGTCAGAAGCTCCCGGACTAGCGGGACAAACTTC	CVRSSRTSGTNF
TRBJ1-3	TRBV7-2	TRBD1	.	TGTGCCAGCAGCTTAGCGGGCTTGGGGACAGGGCTTTGGAACACCATATATTTT	CASSLAGLGTGLWNTIYF
TRBJ1-6	TRBV6-5	TRBD1	.	TGTGCCAGCACCAAACAGGGGGCGAGGTCACCCCTCCACTTT	CASTKQGARSPLHF
TRBJ1-6	TRBV7-6	.	.	TGTGCCAGCAGCTTAGCACCGGACCTTTCGCCCCTCCACTTT	CASSLAPDLSPLHF
TRBJ2-6	TRBV21-1	.	.	TGTGCCAGCAGCAAAGAACAGGGGAAGGGCTGGGCCAACGTCCTGACTTTC	CASSKEQGKGWANVLTF
TRBJ1-3	TRBV4-3	.	.	TGCGCCAGCAGCCAAGGCGGGACATGGGGAAACACCATATATTTT	CASSQGGTWGNTIYF